The present TCR beta chain was sequenced within a study of blood T cell repertoires in COVID-19 (dated by TCRdb to about 2020). Notes on the research overall: Samples from collaborators originated in the United States, Italy and Spain and spanned both the acute and convalescent phases of COVID-19. The prospective study material was composed of cDNA or gDNA derived from T cells, B-cell-depleted T cells, or PBMCs. The dataset comprised deeply sampled blood TCRbeta repertoires from subjects exposed to, actively infected with, or recovered from COVID-19. The repertoires were released in a freely available public database intended as a resource for research on the immune response to SARS-CoV-2. The samples were drawn from the first 160 participants of the ongoing ImmuneRACE study and from some 1,300 subjects provided by 6 global collaborators. Sample metadata almost always included a de-identified subject ID, COVID-19 status, age in years and sex. Where available, HLA class I and class II types were obtained from metadata supplied by the sample provider rather than from assay-based typing.

TCRbeta CDR3 regions were amplified from genomic DNA using the immunoSEQ Assay, a bias-controlled multiplex PCR. Regarding the original processing steps: Within the assay, amplification of reference gene primers was used to estimate how many nucleated cells each sample contained. To quantify the absolute abundance of each unique TCRbeta CDR3 rearrangement, sequence reads were collapsed and filtered. Productive Simpson clonality was computed per sample as the square root of Simpson's diversity index over productive rearrangements. The clones in this table, taken by TCRdb from immuneACCESS, are in-frame only. Not every clone is retained; where verified, under half of the shortfall comes from an unresolved V gene, and the cause of the rest is unknown. Clone size and the V and J calls come from that table; the DNA yielded D and trimming. The sample has about 250,000 clones on record, 88% of them singletons. About 6.7% of the sample goes to the ten largest clones.

The CDR3, cysteine through phenylalanine, is 17 amino acids long. Kept here is only the CDR3 DNA, which spans 51 bases and is read in frame from base 1. V has 3 bases trimmed and J has 6 bases trimmed; junction bases matching no gene number 9. The germline V gene gives CDR1 as SGHDN and CDR2 as FVKESK. About this clone: What this receptor recognizes is not known. The input lacks base qualities; no much larger clone sits a single base away.

At one collaborating source in Seattle, patients were enrolled during active infection and were followed longitudinally through the course of disease. Each collaborating institution followed its own protocols to collect whole blood in K2EDTA tubes. For TCRbeta analysis, collaborator samples were shipped as frozen whole blood, as isolated PBMCs, or as DNA extracted from either sample type. Results the study describes overall, beyond this receptor: The amount of clinical and demographic metadata varied by source and participant and was provided uncurated.

The rearrangement combines TRBV14 with TRBJ2-2; TRBD2 lines up with 11 middle nucleotides. The source material was peripheral blood. The TCR sequence derives from a woman aged 25 to 45 with COVID-19, enrolled during active disease. This receptor has the CDR3 CASSHYSGRGVAGELFF. The DNA sequence is TGTGCCAGCAGCCACTATAGCGGGAGGGGTGTGGCCGGGGAGCTGTTTTTT.